The rows below give T cell receptor beta chains drawn from one sample of a study of cytomegalovirus exposure and HLA in healthy donors. Clones were read by immunoSEQ multiplex PCR, and TCRdb kept only the in-frame ones, dropping some. Among around 180,000 clones listed, just under 85% were seen once. Sequences were obtained from PBMCs. Receptor source: a girl aged 10 to 17 in good health and CMV-seropositive. Both conserved end residues are part of each CDR3. The D gene is left open where the match is weak. Clone size is shown for a subset of rows, as once, few, many or a class of expanded clone.

v_call	d_call	clone_size	j_call	cdr3_nt	cdr3_aa
TRBV9	TRBD1	few	TRBJ2-7	TGTGCCAGCAGCACACAAACCGGGACAGGGGTTGACGAGCAGTACTTC	CASSTQTGTGVDEQYF
TRBV5-1	TRBD1	-	TRBJ1-2	TGCGCCAGCAGGGAGACAGGGGGCAACTATGGCTACACCTTC	CASRETGGNYGYTF
TRBV28	TRBD1	-	TRBJ1-2	TGTGCCAGCAGTTCACTCAAGGGGGCGGCCTATGGCTACACCTTC	CASSSLKGAAYGYTF
TRBV6-5	-	-	TRBJ2-3	TGTGCCAGCAGTGACGCGGGAGATACGCAGTATTTT	CASSDAGDTQYF
TRBV9	-	once	TRBJ1-1	TGTGCCAGCAGCGTAGGGGGGGTGGGCACTGAAGCTTTCTTT	CASSVGGVGTEAFF
TRBV25-1	TRBD1	few	TRBJ1-2	TGTGCCAGCAGTCCGACCTGGACAGGGGGCGGCTACACCTTC	CASSPTWTGGGYTF
TRBV6-1	TRBD1	-	TRBJ1-1	TGTGCCAGCAGTGGGACAGGGCGGAACACTGAAGCTTTCTTT	CASSGTGRNTEAFF
TRBV7-2	-	-	TRBJ1-2	TGTGCCAGCAGCAGAGGTGCTAACTATGGCTACACCTTC	CASSRGANYGYTF
TRBV4-1	-	-	TRBJ2-7	TGCGCCAGCAGCCAAGAACTGGTATCCTACGAGCAGTACTTC	CASSQELVSYEQYF
TRBV7-6	-	once	TRBJ1-3	TGTGCCAGCAGCGCCACAGGTCGAAGAAACACCATATATTTT	CASSATGRRNTIYF
TRBV13	TRBD2	-	TRBJ2-3	TGTGCCAGCAGCTCCCGGGGGGGGATCACAGATACGCAGTATTTT	CASSSRGGITDTQYF
TRBV7-8	-	once	TRBJ1-1	TGTGCCAGCAGCTTATGGGCAGCGAACACTGAAGCTTTCTTT	CASSLWAANTEAFF
TRBV2	TRBD1	-	TRBJ1-1	TGTGCCAGTGGCGACAGGGATACTGAAGCTTTCTTT	CASGDRDTEAFF
TRBV27	-	few	TRBJ2-4	TGTGCCAGCAGATTGACAGATTCCCAATTAAACATTCAGTACTTC	CASRLTDSQLNIQYF
TRBV6-5	-	-	TRBJ1-1	TGTGCCAGCAGCCAAGCGGAGGATACTGAAGCTTTCTTT	CASSQAEDTEAFF
TRBV21-1	-	-	TRBJ1-1	TGTGCCAGCAGCAATGAGACAGGGGCCGGGGACACTGAAGCTTTCTTT	CASSNETGAGDTEAFF
TRBV6-5	TRBD1	-	TRBJ1-2	TGTGCCAGCAGTCGCAGCCCTTTTACAGGGGGTGGCTACACCTTC	CASSRSPFTGGGYTF
TRBV6-1	TRBD1	-	TRBJ1-1	TGTGCCAGCAGTAAACAGGGGAAGGATTTCTTT	CASSKQGKDFF
TRBV7-9	-	once	TRBJ2-5	TGTGCCAGCAGCTTAGGCGGAGGGCGCGAGACCCAGTACTTC	CASSLGGGRETQYF
TRBV5-1	-	-	TRBJ1-1	TGCGCCAGCAGCCCCCCCGAGGGCCCCGGGACTGAAGCTTTCTTT	CASSPPEGPGTEAFF
TRBV11-2	-	-	TRBJ1-2	TGTGCCAGCAGCCGAGACACAGTCTATGGCTACACCTTC	CASSRDTVYGYTF
TRBV5-5	-	-	TRBJ1-2	TGTGCCAGCAGCTCGGACAGCTATGGCTACACCTTC	CASSSDSYGYTF
TRBV6-6	-	-	TRBJ1-2	TGTGCCAGCAGTTATGCGTTAACCGAAGGCTACACCTTC	CASSYALTEGYTF
TRBV9	-	-	TRBJ1-1	TGTGCCAGCAGCGTAGACATGGGGGCAACTGAAGCTTTCTTT	CASSVDMGATEAFF
TRBV27	-	-	TRBJ1-5	TGTGCCAGCAGTATTAACAGGGGCAATCAGCCCCAGCATTTT	CASSINRGNQPQHF
TRBV5-1	TRBD1	-	TRBJ2-7	TGCGCCAGCAGCTTTACAGGGGGTTCTTCCTACGAGCAGTACTTC	CASSFTGGSSYEQYF
TRBV7-6	TRBD1	once	TRBJ1-1	TGTGCCAGCAGCGCGGCCGGGACAGGGAACACTGAAGCTTTCTTT	CASSAAGTGNTEAFF
TRBV5-1	TRBD2	-	TRBJ2-1	TGCGCCAGCACCCCAGCGGGGGGGGATGAGCAGTTCTTC	CASTPAGGDEQFF
TRBV7-6	-	-	TRBJ2-1	TGTGCCAGCAGCTTATCCCATTACAATGAGCAGTTCTTC	CASSLSHYNEQFF
TRBV7-2	-	-	TRBJ1-1	TGTGCCAGCAGCGATCACAGGGTATTACGCACTGAAGCTTTCTTT	CASSDHRVLRTEAFF
TRBV27	TRBD1	-	TRBJ2-7	TGTGCCAGCGGACAGGGAGCCTACGAGCAGTACTTC	CASGQGAYEQYF
TRBV11-3	TRBD2	-	TRBJ2-3	TGTGCCAGCAGCTTAGGATTTGTCCTAGCGGGGAATAAAGATACGCAGTATTTT	CASSLGFVLAGNKDTQYF
TRBV9	TRBD2	few	TRBJ2-1	TGTGCCAGCAGCCCCCCTGGGCTAGCGGGGCGCATCGGTGAGCAGTTCTTC	CASSPPGLAGRIGEQFF
TRBV7-3	TRBD1	-	TRBJ1-1	TGTGCCAGCAGCCCAGGACAGGGGGCTGGCACTGAAGCTTTCTTT	CASSPGQGAGTEAFF
TRBV4-2	-	-	TRBJ2-7	TGTGCCAGCAGCCAAGATTTATGGCTAGTAGGGGAAGAGCAGTACTTC	CASSQDLWLVGEEQYF
TRBV6-5	TRBD1	-	TRBJ1-6	TGTGCCAGCAGTCGGGACAGGGGGAAGTCACCCCTCCACTTT	CASSRDRGKSPLHF
TRBV28	TRBD1	few	TRBJ1-2	TGTGCCAGCAGGGGCGACAGGGGGCGAGGCTACACCTTC	CASRGDRGRGYTF
TRBV30	-	-	TRBJ1-3	TGTGCCTGGAGTGGTATGTCCCGCTCTGGAAACACCATATATTTT	CAWSGMSRSGNTIYF
TRBV9	TRBD1	-	TRBJ1-1	TGTGCCAGCAGCGTCCACAGGGGATCCACTGAAGCTTTCTTT	CASSVHRGSTEAFF
TRBV2	TRBD1	few	TRBJ1-2	TGTGCTGGGGACAGTGCTTCTGGCTACACCTTC	CAGDSASGYTF
TRBV2	TRBD1	-	TRBJ1-5	TGTGCCAGCAGTGTCCGAAAGGCGGGGACAGGGTCAGATAGCAATCAGCCCCAGCATTTT	CASSVRKAGTGSDSNQPQHF
TRBV5-1	-	-	TRBJ1-2	TGCGCCAGCAGCTTGTCTGTTAGCTATGGCTACACCTTC	CASSLSVSYGYTF
TRBV19	-	once	TRBJ1-5	TGTGCCAGTAGTATAGCTCAGGGGATAGGCAATCAGCCCCAGCATTTT	CASSIAQGIGNQPQHF
TRBV7-3	TRBD1	-	TRBJ1-2	TGTGCCAGCAGCATCTCAGGGGGGTATGGCTACACCTTC	CASSISGGYGYTF
TRBV4-1	-	-	TRBJ1-5	TGCGCCAGCAGCGATAGACTGTTCGCGGGCCCCAATCAGCCCCAGCATTTT	CASSDRLFAGPNQPQHF
TRBV6-6	-	-	TRBJ2-2	TGTGCCAGCAATACCCAGGCGAACACCGGGGAGCTGTTTTTT	CASNTQANTGELFF